This TCR beta chain stems from a study of blood T cell repertoires in COVID-19. At the level of the study: Sites in the United States, Italy and Spain provided acute and convalescent COVID-19 samples.

How the authors handled the data: Amplification of reference gene primers provided the estimated nucleated cell counts. TCRdb's table, derived via immunoSEQ multiplex PCR, lists solely in-frame clones and lacks some. V, J and clone size reflect that table, while D and trimming were determined from the DNA. The profile shows roughly 72,000 clones, 79% of them singletons. Trimming took off 4 bases at V and 8 bases at J, with 8 bases between the two ends. Germline CDR1 SQVTM, CDR2 ANQGSEA. The CDR3 spans 10 residues. The sample comprised peripheral blood. V gene TRBV29-1 combines with J gene TRBJ1-1; D is uncertain. The source is a woman older than 75 with active or convalescent COVID-19. DNA of the CDR3: TGCAGCGTTGGAAATCGGGAAGCTTTCTTT. It encodes CSVGNREAFF. The variable domain in full, with the rest retrieved from reference TRBV29-1 and TRBJ1-1, is SAVISQKPSRDICQRGTSLTIQCQVDSQVTMMFWYRQQPGQSLTLIATANQGSEATYESGFVIDKFPISRPNLTFSTLTVSNMSPEDSSIYLCSVGNREAFFGQGTRLTVV.